The clone carrying this TCR beta chain is a singleton in its sample. What it binds is unknown. This record belongs to a study of shared clonotypes between healthy human individuals. Repertoires were generated with immunoSEQ multiplex PCR, while TCRdb's copy carries only in-frame clones and drops some. The data show approximately 1.4 million clones, roughly 98% seen once. This CDR3 comprises 14 residues. V was shortened by 5 bases and J by 3 bases, with 13 bases between the two germline ends. Germline CDR1 is SGHAT and CDR2 is FQNNGV. Study observations and caveats: Compared with memory subsets, naive subsets generally had larger estimated richness. Owing to a small donor count, the genetic and exposure-history diversity represented was limited. Non-shared clonotypes had lower generation probabilities than clonotypes shared by all four sorted-subset donors.

The chain is built from TRBV11-2 and TRBJ1-2, with D hard to call. The sample comprised naive CD4+ T cells sorted from blood. Regarding subset: CD45RA+ positively selected. The clonotype was recovered from a man aged 25 to 40 in good health. CDR3 bases: TGTGCCAGCAGCCCCATTCGACAAGACTATGGCTACACCTTC. The encoded protein is CASSPIRQDYGYTF.